Below, 19 T cell receptor beta chains from the same sample are listed, as sequenced in a study of molecular identifiers for immune sequencing clone quantification listed by TCRdb under 2018. Library preparation employed PCR. Instrument used: Illumina HiSeq 4000. TCRdb applied fastp at Q25 and MiXCR to the public reads, then kept only in-frame beta chains. Rows merge per CDR3 protein into single entries with the most common DNA and genes. This sample comprises about 640,000 distinct CDR3 sequences, approximately 20% of them detected only once. Of the sample, roughly 0.83% is held by the ten largest clones. The sequencing sample was made of naive CD8+ T cells from blood, with Jurkat cell RNA spiked in. This specimen's cell subset or site label, per the study, means: FACS-sorted CD8+CD4-CCR7+CD45RA+ naive T cells. The receptor set was obtained from a human donor in good health. Some libraries in this study had Jurkat cell RNA spiked in.

This clonotype was observed many times. The chain employs TRBV7-9 and TRBJ2-5, with D perhaps TRBD1 or TRBD2 (7 bases each). The CDR3 runs to 16 residues. Trimming shortened V by 3 bases and J by 4 bases, and 18 bases separated the two germline ends. CDR1 is SEHNR and CDR2 is FQNEAQ in the germline V gene (reference sequence). CDR3 loop: CASSFSPGGVLETQYF. CDR3 nucleotides: TGTGCCAGCAGCTTTAGCCCAGGGGGGGTCTTAGAGACCCAGTACTTC.

This clonotype showed up many times. The J gene is TRBJ2-5, the V gene TRBV7-2; TRBD2 matches at 9 bases. The germline CDR1 and CDR2 sequences are SGHTA and FQGNSA. With 4 bases clipped from V and 5 bases from J, the junction kept 8 bases outside the gene matches. CDR3 length: 15 amino acids. CDR3 sequence: CASSSPGLADETQYF. The CDR3 coding sequence is TGTGCCAGCAGCTCGCCGGGACTAGCAGACGAGACCCAGTACTTC.

This clonotype was picked up many times. The chain uses TRBV7-2 and TRBJ2-1, with no clear D. The CDR3 is made up of 15 amino acids. Germline loops: CDR1 SGHTA, CDR2 FQGNSA. Trimming stripped 0 bases from V and 4 bases from J, with 10 bases between. CDR3 in amino acids: CASSLADSRYNEQFF. CDR3 coding DNA: TGTGCCAGCAGCTTAGCGGATAGTCGGTACAATGAGCAGTTCTTC.

Turning to this clonotype: A single base separates this from a much larger clone, so it may be a read error. The V gene is TRBV11-2, the J gene TRBJ1-6, with 7 bases fitting TRBD1. The CDR3 extends over 20 amino acids. The germline gives CDR1 SGHAT, CDR2 FQNNGV. Unmatched junction bases numbered 16, after V lost 0 bases and J lost 5 bases. CDR3 sequence (DNA): TGTGCCAGCAGCTTAGATCAGGGACAGTTCTATATTGCGGATAATTCACCCCTCCACTTT. Encoded protein: CASSLDQGQFYIADNSPLHF.

This clonotype was picked up one time. A much larger clone lies a single base off, so this may be a read error. V and J are TRBV5-4 and TRBJ2-1; 8 bases are shared with TRBD1. This CDR3 is 15 amino acids long. The germline gives CDR1 SGHNT, CDR2 YYREEE (reference sequence). V shed 3 bases, J shed 12 bases, and the junction held 14 bases outside the gene matches. The DNA of the CDR3 is TGTGCCAGCAGCTACGCAGGGGGCGTGAGAATTGGGCAGTTCTTC. Translating it yields CASSYAGGVRIGQFF.

A remark on this clonotype: One base away lies a much larger clone, so this may be a sequencing read error. The chain is built from TRBV12-3 or TRBV12-4 and TRBJ1-3; D not resolved. This CDR3 is 14 amino acids long. The CDR3 protein is CASSPYNSGNTTYF. CDR3 nucleotides: TGTGCCAGCAGTCCATACAACTCTGGAAACACCACATATTTT.

This clonotype has a count of ten or more. The V and J genes are TRBV9 and TRBJ2-5; D may match TRBD1 or TRBD2 (5 bases each). The CDR3 sequence is 14 residues long. Trimming pared 0 bases from V and 5 bases from J, leaving 11 bases between. Per the germline V gene, CDR1 is SGDLS and CDR2 is YYNGEE. Here the CDR3 DNA reads TGTGCCAGCAGCGTAGATGGGGGAAGGGAGACCCAGTACTTC. This gives the protein CASSVDGGRETQYF.

This clonotype was observed at least ten times. This chain links TRBV20-1 with TRBJ2-4; TRBD2 matches at 10 bases. Germline V gene data show CDR1 as DFQATT and CDR2 as SNEGSKA (reference sequence). This CDR3 spans 14 amino acids. The trim removed 3 bases at V and 9 bases at J, leaving 8 bases unmatched. In DNA, the CDR3 is TGCAGTGCTAGTTCTAGCGGGGGCAGGGGCATTCAGTACTTC. Translating it yields CSASSSGGRGIQYF.

This clonotype was picked up many times. The CDR3 bases are TGTGCCAGCAGCTTTGGTGTCGTGCGGGTATCCACTGAAGCTTTCTTT. It is translated as CASSFGVVRVSTEAFF. This chain joins TRBV5-4 and TRBJ1-1, with D unclear. CDR1 and CDR2 (germline): SGHNT, YYREEE (reference sequence). The CDR3 has 16 amino acids. Trimming left V 2 bases short and J 4 bases short, with 18 bases between.

This clonotype was recorded a few times. The chain couples TRBV6-2 or TRBV6-3 to TRBJ2-5, with 9 bases fitting TRBD2. The CDR3 extends over 16 amino acids. J gave up 4 bases and V 0 bases, and 6 bases lay outside the gene matches. Germline CDR1 is MNHEY and CDR2 is SVGEGT. The CDR3 nucleotides are TGTGCCAGCAGTTACTCTCAAGCGGGGGGTCCAGAGACCCAGTACTTC. Its translation: CASSYSQAGGPETQYF.

As regards this clonotype: One junction end disagrees with the germline gene, perhaps due to a read error. The gene calls are TRBV7-9 and TRBJ2-1, with TRBD1 as a possible D gene (5 bases). The CDR3 runs to 12 residues. Germline V lookup: CDR1 SEHNR, CDR2 FQNEAQ (reference sequence). CDR3 in amino acids: CASSLGVNGQFF. The CDR3 bases are TGTGCCAGCAGTCTAGGGGTCAATGGGCAGTTCTTC.

V gene TRBV4-1 combines with J gene TRBJ2-7; D might be TRBD1 (6 bases). CDR1 and CDR2 from the germline V gene are MGHRA and YSYEKL. The V and J ends lost 5 bases and 3 bases respectively, with 17 bases between them. The CDR3 loop spans 15 amino acids. CDR3 bases: TGCGCCAGCAGCAATACAGGGTTTTTGGACTACGAGCAGTACTTC. This gives the protein CASSNTGFLDYEQYF.

There are a few counts of this clonotype. The chain links TRBV9 to TRBJ2-1; D perhaps matches TRBD2 (6 bases). The CDR3 contains 16 residues. Trimming removed 4 bases from V and 7 bases from J, with 21 bases in between. Germline CDR1 and CDR2: SGDLS and YYNGEE. Here the CDR3 DNA reads TGTGCCAGCAGCTCTATGGACTACCGGCTGGGTAATGAGCAGTTCTTC. This translates into CASSSMDYRLGNEQFF.

The rearrangement uses TRBV6-1 and TRBJ2-7; D is unclear. The CDR3 consists of 15 residues. V was clipped by 0 bases and J by 0 bases, with 9 bases between them. CDR1 is MNHNS, CDR2 SASEGT, per germline. The chain's CDR3 is CASSEAMHPSYEQYF. Written as DNA, the CDR3 is TGTGCCAGCAGTGAAGCTATGCACCCCTCCTACGAGCAGTACTTC.

A few counts support this clonotype. The junction does not match germline at one end; this may be a read error. The chain carries TRBV7-7 and TRBJ2-5; D is unclear. Germline V gives CDR1 SSHAT, CDR2 FNYEAQ (reference sequence). The CDR3 has 17 amino acids. The CDR3 loop is CASSPSGVSRWPGTQYF. CDR3 bases: TGTGCTAGCAGCCCATCTGGGGTGAGCAGGTGGCCGGGGACCCAGTACTTC.

This clonotype has a handful of counts. The chain carries TRBV20-1 and TRBJ2-1; 7 bases match TRBD2. V shed 0 bases, J shed 6 bases, and the junction held 23 bases outside the gene matches. Germline loops: CDR1 DFQATT, CDR2 SNEGSKA (reference sequence). The CDR3 sequence is 20 residues long. The CDR3 DNA reads as TGCAGTGCTAGAGATAGGTACCCCAGATCCACCCTAGCGGCGAGCAATGAGCAGTTCTTC. Encoded protein: CSARDRYPRSTLAASNEQFF.

This clonotype occurred a few times. The rearrangement links TRBV28 to TRBJ2-5, with TRBD1 matching over 10 bases. The length of the CDR3 is 15 residues. CDR1 is MDHEN and CDR2 is SYDVKM in the germline V gene. The V and J ends lost 5 bases and 5 bases, in that order; junction bases with no gene match: 8. The CDR3 DNA sequence: TGTGCCAGCAGTCCCGACAGGGGGCGCACGGAGACCCAGTACTTC. Translation: CASSPDRGRTETQYF. Complete variable domain (other parts from reference TRBV28 and TRBJ2-5): DVKVTQSSRYLVKRTGEKVFLECVQDMDHENMFWYRQDPGLGLRLIYFSYDVKMKEKGDIPEGYSVSREKKERFSLILESASTNQTSMYLCASSPDRGRTETQYFGPGTRLLVL.

This clonotype was found many times. The genes are TRBV29-1 and TRBJ2-7, with D perhaps being TRBD1 or TRBD2 (6 bases each). V dropped 3 bases and J dropped 4 bases, with 22 bases sitting between them. This CDR3 comprises 16 residues. Germline assignment: CDR1 SQVTM and CDR2 ANQGSEA. For the CDR3, the DNA is TGCAGCGTTGACGGGGGCGAGGGACACCCCGGGTACGAGCAGTACTTC. Protein: CSVDGGEGHPGYEQYF.

For this clonotype: The junction and the germline gene differ at one end; a read error may be behind it. This chain uses TRBV28 with TRBJ2-3, with TRBD1 identical over 7 bases. CDR3 length: 15 residues. Per germline, CDR1 MDHEN and CDR2 SYDVKM. This chain's CDR3 is CASGLWQGVGDTQYF. The CDR3 nucleotides read TGTGCCAGCGGTTTGTGGCAGGGGGTCGGAGATACGCAGTATTTT.